This passage covers 32 T cell receptor beta chains from one sample sequenced in a study of post-analysis software for immune sequencing data (dated by TCRdb to about 2015). Summary of the overall study and its limitations: Significantly higher frequencies in patients than in controls were found for roughly 5 TRBV segments, including TRBV5-6, TRBV5-1 and TRBV20-1.

These receptors have no known antigen. Libraries were prepared through PCR. The run used an Illumina HiSeq 2500. To reduce PCR and sequencing biases, unique molecular identifiers were incorporated into the TCR beta cDNA libraries. The public reads were reanalyzed by TCRdb: fastp trimming at Q25, MiXCR alignment, in-frame beta chains only. Rows matching on CDR3 protein sequence are summarized as one entry with the most common DNA and genes. The sample table holds over 700,000 distinct CDR3 sequences, of which roughly 27% were seen once. The ten biggest clones cover more than 0.55% of the sample. What was sequenced was blood. The receptor set was obtained from a girl aged 5-17 years with multiple sclerosis.

This clonotype was observed many times. The chain links TRBV20-1 to TRBJ2-7; 7 bases are shared with TRBD2. Trimming took 3 bases from V and 2 from J; bases not matched to a gene: 10. CDR3 length equals 15 residues. Germline V CDR1 and CDR2: DFQATT, SNEGSKA (reference sequence). CDR3: CSARLPGRATYEQYF. CDR3 nucleotide sequence: TGCAGTGCTAGGCTCCCTGGGAGGGCTACCTACGAGCAGTACTTC.

As concerns this clonotype: One end of the junction does not line up with germline, which may come from a read error. V and J are TRBV11-1 and TRBJ2-3, with D hard to call. The CDR3 has 14 residues. Germline V gives CDR1 SGHAT, CDR2 FQDESV (reference sequence). CDR3 nucleotide sequence: TGTACCAGCAGCTCCTCCCTCGGGCAAGATACGCAGTATTTT. It codes for CTSSSSLGQDTQYF.

This clonotype was seen a few times. V is TRBV28 and J is TRBJ2-1; D is perhaps TRBD1 (6 bases). The CDR3 totals 15 residues. Germline V gene data show CDR1 as MDHEN and CDR2 as SYDVKM. V lost 3 bases to trimming and J lost 8 bases, with 17 bases between them. The CDR3 spells CASSFPRTSGDEQFF. In DNA form, the CDR3 reads TGTGCCAGCAGTTTTCCTAGGACCTCAGGGGATGAGCAGTTCTTC.

The chain couples TRBV4-3 to TRBJ2-5; TRBD1 matches at 9 bases. Germline V lookup: CDR1 LGHNA, CDR2 YSLEER. The CDR3 has 15 amino acids. After removal of 3 bases from V and 5 bases from J, the junction contained 7 bases not matched to a gene. CDR3 amino acids: CASSQQQGARETQYF. Here the CDR3 DNA reads TGCGCCAGCAGCCAGCAACAGGGGGCGCGGGAGACCCAGTACTTC.

Notes on this clonotype: One end of the junction does not line up with germline, which may come from a read error. The chain uses TRBV3-1 and TRBJ2-1, with a weak D call TRBD2 (6 bases). This CDR3 spans 16 amino acids. CDR1 and CDR2 from the germline V gene are LGHDT and YNNKEL (reference sequence). The CDR3 region has the DNA TGTGCCAGCAGCCTTCGCGCGGGAAGCTCCTACAGTGAGCAGTTCTTC. Residues: CASSLRAGSSYSEQFF.

The chain recombines TRBV5-1 with TRBJ2-6; D possibly matches TRBD1 or TRBD2 (5 bases each). The CDR3 runs 16 residues. Germline-derived CDR1 and CDR2 are SGHRS and YFSETQ. The germline V and J ends were trimmed by 4 bases and 4 bases, with 15 bases remaining between them. This CDR3 is CASSPSGAGGANVLTF. The CDR3 DNA is TGCGCCAGCAGCCCGTCCGGGGCGGGCGGGGCCAACGTCCTGACTTTC. The full variable domain, its missing parts supplied by reference TRBV5-1 and TRBJ2-6, is KAGVTQTPRYLIKTRGQQVTLSCSPISGHRSVSWYQQTPGQGLQFLFEYFSETQRNKGNFPGRFSGRQFSNSRSEMNVSTLELGDSALYLCASSPSGAGGANVLTFGAGSRLTVL.

The CDR3 region has the DNA TGCGCCAGCATTGGTTCTCAAGAGACCCAGTACTTC. Its translation is CASIGSQETQYF. V and J are TRBV5-1 and TRBJ2-5; no definite D call. V lost 6 bases to trimming and J lost 2 bases, with 8 bases between them. CDR3 length: 12 residues. Germline assignment: CDR1 SGHRS and CDR2 YFSETQ. Based on the CDR3 plus reference TRBV5-1 and TRBJ2-5, the full variable domain is KAGVTQTPRYLIKTRGQQVTLSCSPISGHRSVSWYQQTPGQGLQFLFEYFSETQRNKGNFPGRFSGRQFSNSRSEMNVSTLELGDSALYLCASIGSQETQYFGPGTRLLVL.

This clonotype was seen a single time. The chain carries TRBV5-1 and TRBJ2-1; D remains unclear. The end of the DNA aligns better with TRBJ2-7, so the J call may be wrong. The CDR3 runs 16 residues. CDR1 is SGHRS and CDR2 is YFSETQ in the germline V gene. In nucleotides, the CDR3 is TGCGCCAGCAGCTTGGACGTCGGCAGCTCCTACAATGAGCAGTACTTC. Translated: CASSLDVGSSYNEQYF.

In this sample, this clonotype turned up many times. This chain uses TRBV6-2 or TRBV6-3 with TRBJ2-7, with 9 bases identical to TRBD1. CDR1 MNHEY and CDR2 SVGEGT come from the germline V gene. CDR3 size: 15 residues. V lost 6 bases, J lost 0 bases, and 6 bases stayed unmatched. The CDR3 coding sequence is TGTGCCAGCAGATCCGGGACAGGGTTCTCCTACGAGCAGTACTTC. Protein product: CASRSGTGFSYEQYF.

As regards this clonotype: Being one base from a much bigger clone, this may be a read error. V is TRBV7-9 and J is TRBJ2-1; 13 bases match TRBD2. Trimming took 4 bases from V and 7 from J; bases not matched to a gene: 4. This CDR3 region has 15 residues. Germline assignment: CDR1 SEHNR and CDR2 FQNEAQ (reference sequence). In DNA form, the CDR3 reads TGTGCCAGCAGCTGGGGACTAGCGGGACGAAATGAGCAGTTCTTC. This sequence encodes CASSWGLAGRNEQFF. The full variable domain, in which reference TRBV7-9 and TRBJ2-1 provide the parts outside the CDR3, is DTGVSQNPRHKITKRGQNVTFRCDPISEHNRLYWYRQTLGQGPEFLTYFQNEAQLEKSRLLSDRFSAERPKGSFSTLEIQRTEQGDSAMYLCASSWGLAGRNEQFFGPGTRLTVL.

This clonotype came up a few times. The rearrangement uses TRBV3-1 and TRBJ2-5, with D uncertain. V was cut by 2 bases and J by 4 bases, with 17 bases left in between. The CDR3 runs to 16 residues. The germline gives CDR1 LGHDT, CDR2 YNNKEL (reference sequence). DNA for the CDR3: TGTGCCAGCAGCCAACTACTCCCGGTTGTATCAGAGACCCAGTACTTC. Amino acid sequence: CASSQLLPVVSETQYF.

V usage is TRBV20-1 and J usage is TRBJ2-1; 14 nucleotides align to TRBD2. Germline V lookup: CDR1 DFQATT, CDR2 SNEGSKA (reference sequence). The CDR3 loop spans 19 amino acids. V lost 0 bases, J lost 3 bases, and 10 bases stayed unmatched. The CDR3 spells CSARDPTSGRAPDYNEQFF. In DNA, the CDR3 is TGCAGTGCTAGAGATCCGACTAGCGGGAGGGCCCCTGACTACAATGAGCAGTTCTTC.

The chain links TRBV12-3 or TRBV12-4 to TRBJ1-1; weak D call: TRBD1 (6 bases). This CDR3 is 17 amino acids long. Between the trimmed V and J ends, which lost 6 bases and 8 bases, there was a span of 28 bases. This chain's CDR3 is CASSPRGAGTGEEEAFF. In DNA, the CDR3 is TGTGCCAGCAGCCCCCGGGGGGCCGGAACCGGGGAGGAAGAAGCTTTCTTT.

This clonotype has a single count. This rearrangement joins TRBV7-9 to TRBJ1-6, with D possibly TRBD1 on 6 matching bases. The CDR3 contains 14 residues. In germline, CDR1 is SEHNR, CDR2 FQNEAQ (reference sequence). Trimming pared 5 bases from V and 7 bases from J, leaving 12 bases between. CDR3 sequence reads: CASSQLGQNSPLHF. CDR3 DNA: TGTGCCAGCAGCCAACTCGGACAGAATTCACCCCTCCACTTT. The variable domain in full, completed from reference TRBV7-9 and TRBJ1-6, reads DTGVSQNPRHKITKRGQNVTFRCDPISEHNRLYWYRQTLGQGPEFLTYFQNEAQLEKSRLLSDRFSAERPKGSFSTLEIQRTEQGDSAMYLCASSQLGQNSPLHFGNGTRLTVT.

This clonotype was detected only a few times. This sequence joins TRBV5-5 and TRBJ2-4, with 8 bases fitting TRBD1. Matching the DNA end better, TRBJ2-7 makes the J call doubtful. Germline values: CDR1 SGHKS, CDR2 YYEKEE (reference sequence). The CDR3 totals 15 residues. The CDR3 nucleotides read TGTGCCAGCAGCTTGGGGACAGGGAGGCGCTACGAGCAGTACTTC. Protein: CASSLGTGRRYEQYF.

V is TRBV7-9 and J is TRBJ1-1; unclear D gene. Looked up from germline, CDR1 is SEHNR and CDR2 is FQNEAQ (reference sequence). V lost 6 bases and J lost 1, with 9 bases in between. CDR3 length: 13 amino acids. CDR3 protein: CASRIAENTEAFF. CDR3 coding DNA: TGTGCCAGCAGAATCGCAGAGAACACTGAAGCTTTCTTT.

For the CDR3, the DNA is TGTGCCAGCAGTTACTCTGGTATTGAGTACACCGGGGAGCTGTTTTTT. Translated, it gives CASSYSGIEYTGELFF. V and J are TRBV6-5 and TRBJ2-2, with D unclear. This CDR3 has 16 amino acids. V lost 0 bases to trimming and J lost 3 bases, with 11 bases between them. Germline CDR1 and CDR2: MNHEY and SVGAGI.

This chain links TRBV20-1 with TRBJ2-3; D is perhaps TRBD2 (6 bases). Trimming took off 4 bases at V and 9 bases at J, with 17 bases between the two ends. The length of the CDR3 is 13 residues. Germline V gene lookup returns CDR1 DFQATT and CDR2 SNEGSKA (reference sequence). The CDR3 reads CSATGRGDRTQYF. The CDR3 DNA sequence: TGCAGTGCTACGGGGCGGGGAGATAGAACGCAGTATTTT.

The chain links TRBV6-5 to TRBJ2-1, with D possibly TRBD2 on 7 matching bases. The ends were cut back, 4 bases at V and 4 bases at J, with 17 bases in the middle. CDR1 and CDR2 (germline): MNHEY, SVGAGI. This CDR3 region has 16 residues. CDR3 region: CASSSPRGGNYNEQFF. The CDR3 nucleotides are TGTGCCAGCAGTTCCCCGAGGGGGGGGAATTACAATGAGCAGTTCTTC.

The chain carries TRBV12-3 or TRBV12-4 and TRBJ2-3; a weak D match, TRBD1 (6 bases). Trimming shortened V by 5 bases and J by 3 bases, and 15 bases separated the two germline ends. The CDR3 totals 15 residues. CDR3: CASSRSRDKTDTQYF. In DNA, the CDR3 is TGTGCCAGCAGTAGAAGCCGGGACAAAACAGATACGCAGTATTTT.

The CDR3 nucleotides are TGTGCCAGCAGTTACTATCCCGGACTAAATAGCAATCAGCCCCAGCATTTT. It yields the protein CASSYYPGLNSNQPQHF. This chain connects TRBV6-2 or TRBV6-3 to TRBJ1-5; D uncertain. The CDR3 contains 17 residues. CDR1 is MNHEY, CDR2 SVGEGT, per germline. Trimming stripped 1 base from V and 0 bases from J, with 13 bases between.

The CDR3 is CASNNRDRNTGELFF. The CDR3 region has the DNA TGCGCCAGCAACAACCGGGACAGAAACACCGGGGAGCTGTTTTTT. V and J are TRBV5-1 and TRBJ2-2; 7 bases fit TRBD1. In germline, CDR1 is SGHRS, CDR2 YFSETQ. This CDR3 is 15 amino acids long. The V and J ends lost 6 bases and 2 bases, in that order; junction bases with no gene match: 7.

To note about this clonotype: The junction differs from germline at one of its ends, possibly a read error. V and J are TRBV7-2 and TRBJ1-1; TRBD1 matches at 10 bases. The CDR3 extends over 16 amino acids. CDR1 is SGHTA and CDR2 is FQGNSA in the germline V gene. CDR3 sequence: CASSSTGGAMDTEAFF. The CDR3 bases are TGTGCCAGCAGCTCGACAGGGGGCGCAATGGACACCGAAGCTTTCTTT.

This clonotype has just a few counts. This chain links TRBV12-3 or TRBV12-4 with TRBJ1-1; D possibly corresponds to TRBD1 (6 bases). V lost 8 bases, J lost 0 bases, and 10 bases lay in between. This CDR3 region has 13 residues. CDR3 loop: CASFRGLNTEAFF. In nucleotides, the CDR3 is TGTGCCAGCTTTCGGGGGCTGAACACTGAAGCTTTCTTT.

This clonotype was detected a few times. This chain connects TRBV5-1 to TRBJ2-1, with a possible D match to TRBD1 (6 bases). The CDR3 contains 15 residues. Trimming removed 5 bases at V and 0 bases at J, with 12 bases between. Germline assignment: CDR1 SGHRS and CDR2 YFSETQ. The CDR3 sequence is CASRQGPSSYNEQFF. The CDR3 DNA reads TGCGCCAGCAGACAGGGCCCCAGCTCCTACAATGAGCAGTTCTTC. Based on the CDR3 plus reference TRBV5-1 and TRBJ2-1, the full variable domain is KAGVTQTPRYLIKTRGQQVTLSCSPISGHRSVSWYQQTPGQGLQFLFEYFSETQRNKGNFPGRFSGRQFSNSRSEMNVSTLELGDSALYLCASRQGPSSYNEQFFGPGTRLTVL.

This clonotype appeared a few times. At one of its ends the junction is not consistent with the germline gene, which may arise from a read error. The CDR3: CTSSSRQGSFFNEQYF. Written as DNA, the CDR3 is TGTACCAGCAGTAGCCGACAGGGTAGCTTTTTCAACGAGCAGTACTTC. The chain carries TRBV6-6 and TRBJ2-7, with TRBD1 identical over 7 bases. This CDR3 region has 16 residues. Germline V CDR1 and CDR2: MNHNY, SVGAGI (reference sequence).

Regarding this clonotype: One base away lies a much larger clone, so this may be a sequencing read error. The chain employs TRBV10-3 and TRBJ2-1, with TRBD2 matching over 9 bases. The CDR3 is 18 residues long. Germline V gene data show CDR1 as ENHRY and CDR2 as SYGVKD. The V gene end was trimmed by 4 bases and the J gene end by 4 bases; junction bases not matched to a gene: 14. DNA of the CDR3: TGTGCCATCAGTGGCGTAGGCGGGGGGGCCGGCCTTTACAATGAGCAGTTCTTC. Its protein is CAISGVGGGAGLYNEQFF.

The rearrangement joins TRBV6-5 to TRBJ2-1; 11 bases line up with TRBD2. Germline CDR1 is MNHEY and CDR2 is SVGAGI. The V segment lost 7 bases and the J segment 7 bases; nucleotides outside the gene matches: 12. This CDR3 is built from 16 residues. DNA for the CDR3: TGTGCCAGCAATCAGATAGCGGGAGGGCCTTTAAATGAGCAGTTCTTC. Protein sequence: CASNQIAGGPLNEQFF.

The V gene is TRBV25-1, the J gene TRBJ2-1; 7 bases line up with TRBD1. CDR1 is MGHDK and CDR2 is SYGVNS in the germline V gene. The CDR3 has 15 amino acids. The V gene end was trimmed by 2 bases and the J gene end by 8 bases; junction bases not matched to a gene: 9. The CDR3 loop is CASSEIGTVHDEQFF. The DNA for the CDR3 is TGTGCCAGCAGTGAAATAGGGACAGTTCATGATGAGCAGTTCTTC.

This clonotype was counted between two and nine times. The rearrangement uses TRBV27 and TRBJ2-1; D not resolved. Germline loops: CDR1 MNHEY, CDR2 SMNVEV (reference sequence). Trimming left V 5 bases short and J 3 bases short, with 14 bases between. The CDR3 extends over 15 amino acids. CDR3 protein: CASSIDPVSYNEQFF. DNA for the CDR3: TGTGCCAGCAGTATAGACCCAGTCAGCTACAATGAGCAGTTCTTC.

The sample holds many counts of this clonotype. The rearrangement joins TRBV29-1 to TRBJ2-1, with TRBD1 matching 8 bases. The CDR3 extends over 14 amino acids. Germline CDR1 SQVTM, CDR2 ANQGSEA. Losses at the gene ends were 2 bases for V and 7 bases for J; bases not matched to a gene: 7. The CDR3 DNA reads as TGCAGCGTTGAAAAAACAGGGGGTCTAAATGAGCAGTTCTTC. It codes for CSVEKTGGLNEQFF.

A remark on this clonotype: A much larger clonotype is one base distant, so this may be a read error. CDR3 coding DNA: TGTGCCAGCAGCTCCCGACTAGGGGGGGAGTCTAGTGATCAGTTCTTC. Translated, it gives CASSSRLGGESSDQFF. The J gene is TRBJ2-1, the V gene TRBV13, with D possibly matching TRBD2 (7 bases). CDR3 length: 16 residues. The V gene's germline CDR1 is PRHDT and CDR2 FYEKMQ (reference sequence). V lost 4 bases and J 13 bases, leaving 26 bases between the germline ends. Full variable domain (outside the CDR3, taken from reference TRBV13 and TRBJ2-1): AAGVIQSPRHLIKEKRETATLKCYPIPRHDTVYWYQQGPGQDPQFLISFYEKMQSDKGSIPDRFSAQQFSDYHSELNMSSLELGDSALYFCASSSRLGGESSDQFFGPGTRLTVL.